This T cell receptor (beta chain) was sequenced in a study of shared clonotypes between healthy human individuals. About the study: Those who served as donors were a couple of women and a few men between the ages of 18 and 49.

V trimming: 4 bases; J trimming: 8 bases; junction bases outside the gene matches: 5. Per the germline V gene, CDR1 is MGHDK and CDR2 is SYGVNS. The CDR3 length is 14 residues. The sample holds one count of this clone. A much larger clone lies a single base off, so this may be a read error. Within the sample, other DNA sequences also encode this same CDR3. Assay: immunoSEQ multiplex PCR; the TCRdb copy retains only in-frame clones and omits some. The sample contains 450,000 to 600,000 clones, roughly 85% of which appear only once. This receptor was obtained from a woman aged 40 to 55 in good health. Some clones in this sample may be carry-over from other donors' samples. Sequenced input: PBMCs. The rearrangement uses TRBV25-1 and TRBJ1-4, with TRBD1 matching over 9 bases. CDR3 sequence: CASSVGTGNEKLFF. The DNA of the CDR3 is TGTGCCAGCAGTGTCGGGACAGGGAACGAAAAACTGTTTTTT.